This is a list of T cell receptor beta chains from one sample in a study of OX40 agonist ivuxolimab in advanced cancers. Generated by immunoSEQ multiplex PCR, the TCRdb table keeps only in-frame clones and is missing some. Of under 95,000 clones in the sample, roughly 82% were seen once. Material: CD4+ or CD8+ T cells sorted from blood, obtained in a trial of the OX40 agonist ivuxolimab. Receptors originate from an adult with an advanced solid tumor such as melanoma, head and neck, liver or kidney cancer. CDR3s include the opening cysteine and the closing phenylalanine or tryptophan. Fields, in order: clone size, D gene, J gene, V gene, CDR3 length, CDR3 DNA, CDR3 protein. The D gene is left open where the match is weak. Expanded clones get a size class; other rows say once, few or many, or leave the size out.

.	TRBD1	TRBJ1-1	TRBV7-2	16	TGTGCCAGCAGCCCCCCGGGGACAGGGACGAACACTGAAGCTTTCTTT	CASSPPGTGTNTEAFF
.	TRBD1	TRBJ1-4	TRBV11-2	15	TGTGCCAGCAGCGGTCACAGGGGAATAGGGGAAAAACTGTTTTTT	CASSGHRGIGEKLFF
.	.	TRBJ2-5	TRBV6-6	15	TGTGCCAGCAGCCAGCCGGTGAGGGCACACGCGACCCAGTACTTC	CASSQPVRAHATQYF
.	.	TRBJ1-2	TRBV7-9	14	TGTGCCAGCAGCTTGAGTGGACAGCTCTATGGCTACACCTTC	CASSLSGQLYGYTF
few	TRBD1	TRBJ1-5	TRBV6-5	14	TGTGCCAGCAGGGACAGGGAGAGGAGTCAGCCCCAGCATTTT	CASRDRERSQPQHF
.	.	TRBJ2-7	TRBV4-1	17	TGCGCCAGCAGCCAAGCCGAGGGTCGGGAGCGGTCCTACGAGCAGTACTTC	CASSQAEGRERSYEQYF
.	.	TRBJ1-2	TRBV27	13	TGTGCCAGCAGCCCCACTTTTAACTATGGCTACACCTTC	CASSPTFNYGYTF
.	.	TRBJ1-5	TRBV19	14	TGTGCCAGTAGTACTGGACTGCGCAATCAGCCCCAGCATTTT	CASSTGLRNQPQHF
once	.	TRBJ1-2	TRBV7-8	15	TGTGCCAGCAGCTTAGTAGTCAGCACTAACTATGGCTACACCTTC	CASSLVVSTNYGYTF
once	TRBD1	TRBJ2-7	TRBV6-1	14	TGTGCCAGCAGTGAAAACCCCCGGACAGGAAAGCAGTACTTC	CASSENPRTGKQYF
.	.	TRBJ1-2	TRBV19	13	TGTGCCAGTAGTATCGGGGGGCGCGACGGCTACACCTTC	CASSIGGRDGYTF
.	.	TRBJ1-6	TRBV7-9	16	TGTGCCAGCAGCCTAGGGGGGAGCTCCTATAATTCACCCCTCCACTTT	CASSLGGSSYNSPLHF
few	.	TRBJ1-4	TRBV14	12	TGTGCCAGCAGCCGAGGACAGCAAAAACTGTTTTTT	CASSRGQQKLFF
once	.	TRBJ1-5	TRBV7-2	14	TGTGCCAGCAGCCCTCGACAGGGCAATCAGCCCCAGCATTTT	CASSPRQGNQPQHF
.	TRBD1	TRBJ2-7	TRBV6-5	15	TGTGCCAGCAGACCGAGACAGGGGAGCTCCTACGAGCAGTACTTC	CASRPRQGSSYEQYF
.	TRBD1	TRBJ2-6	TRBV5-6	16	TGTGCCAGCAGACCGACAGGGGCTGGTGGGGCCAACGTCCTGACTTTC	CASRPTGAGGANVLTF
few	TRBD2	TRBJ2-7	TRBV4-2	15	TGTGCCAGCAGCCAAGTGACTAGCGGGAGTGGAGAGCAGTACTTC	CASSQVTSGSGEQYF
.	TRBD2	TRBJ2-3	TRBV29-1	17	TGCAGCGTTGGCAAGTCGACGGGACTAGCGGGGGGGGATACGCAGTATTTT	CSVGKSTGLAGGDTQYF
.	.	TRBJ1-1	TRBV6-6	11	TGTGCCAGCAGTTGGGTCACTGAAGCTTTCTTT	CASSWVTEAFF
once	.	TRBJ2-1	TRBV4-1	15	TGCGCCAGCAGCCCCCGGGACAACCAGTACAATGAGCAGTTCTTC	CASSPRDNQYNEQFF
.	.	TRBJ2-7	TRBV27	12	TGTGCCAGCAGTCCACCCCTGGGGGAGCAGTACTTC	CASSPPLGEQYF
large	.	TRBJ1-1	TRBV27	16	TGTGCCAGCAGTTCACAGGTCTTGGGGGAGAACACTGAAGCTTTCTTT	CASSSQVLGENTEAFF
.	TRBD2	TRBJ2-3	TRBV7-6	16	TGTGCCAGCAGCTTCCGAGCGGGGGGCCCCCCAGATACGCAGTATTTT	CASSFRAGGPPDTQYF
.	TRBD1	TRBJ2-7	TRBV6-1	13	TGTGCCAGCAGTCGACAGGGTCTCTACGAGCAGTACTTC	CASSRQGLYEQYF